The TCR beta chain described here comes from a study of response to subunit inactivated influenza vaccine. Broader study findings: Each seasonal influenza vaccination recruits few new T cells, the authors suggested.

There are a few counts of this clonotype. Its antigen remains unknown. Trimming removed 0 bases at V and 6 bases at J, with 7 bases between. The germline gives CDR1 SGHRS, CDR2 YFSETQ. This CDR3 has 14 residues. MiXCR was run by TCRdb on the RT-PCR reads, yielding one entry per CDR3 protein. In the table there are around 790,000 distinct CDR3 sequences, 21% of which are singletons. This specimen consisted of PBMCs from blood, obtained about 5 days after vaccination. The sequence derives from a man aged 50 or older who received an inactivated influenza vaccine. This chain connects TRBV5-1 to TRBJ1-6; no clear D gene. CDR3 residues: CASSLEQINSPLHF. The CDR3 DNA follows: TGCGCCAGCAGCTTGGAGCAGATTAATTCACCCCTCCACTTT.